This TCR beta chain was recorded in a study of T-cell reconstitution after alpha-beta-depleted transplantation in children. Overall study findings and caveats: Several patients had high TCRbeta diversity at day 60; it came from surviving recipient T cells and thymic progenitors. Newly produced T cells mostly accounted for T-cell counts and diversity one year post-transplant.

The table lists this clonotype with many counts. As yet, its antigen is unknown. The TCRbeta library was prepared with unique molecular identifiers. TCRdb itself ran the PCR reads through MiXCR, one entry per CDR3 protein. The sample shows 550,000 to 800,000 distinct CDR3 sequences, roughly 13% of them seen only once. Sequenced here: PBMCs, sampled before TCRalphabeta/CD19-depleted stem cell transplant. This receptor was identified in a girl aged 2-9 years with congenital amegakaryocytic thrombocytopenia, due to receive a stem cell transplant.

The CDR3 spells CASSLALGTNEQFF. DNA of the CDR3: TGCGCCAGCAGCTTGGCTCTGGGTACGAATGAGCAGTTCTTC. The chain is built from TRBV5-1 and TRBJ2-1, with D unclear. Per the germline V gene, CDR1 is SGHRS and CDR2 is YFSETQ. V dropped 0 bases and J dropped 7 bases, with 11 bases sitting between them. The CDR3 contains 14 residues.